This is a list of T cell receptor beta chains from one sample in a study of blood T cell repertoires in COVID-19. Repertoires were generated with immunoSEQ multiplex PCR, while TCRdb's copy carries only in-frame clones and drops some. The sample yields around 160,000 clones, approximately 93% seen once. Sequences were obtained from peripheral blood. The source is a woman in her sixties with COVID-19, enrolled during active disease. Each CDR3 is given with its conserved first and last residue. A D gene is named only where the DNA matches it firmly. Size tells how often a clone was seen (once, few, many) or the class of an expanded clone, and some rows leave it out.

j_gene: TRBJ1-1
d_gene: -
abundance: -
v_gene: TRBV25-1
CDR3aa: CASSEWSPNHFEAFF
CDR3nt: TGTGCCAGCTCTGAATGGAGCCCCAACCACTTTGAAGCTTTCTTT

j_gene: TRBJ1-1
d_gene: -
abundance: once
v_gene: TRBV6-6
CDR3aa: CASSYGGRGDTEAFF
CDR3nt: TGTGCCAGCAGTTACGGGGGCAGGGGTGACACTGAAGCTTTCTTT

j_gene: TRBJ1-6
d_gene: -
abundance: -
v_gene: TRBV7-8
CDR3aa: CASSRDTRGNSPLHF
CDR3nt: TGTGCCAGCAGCAGGGACACCCGAGGGAATTCACCCCTCCACTTT

j_gene: TRBJ2-7
d_gene: TRBD1
abundance: -
v_gene: TRBV6-5
CDR3aa: CASSLDRTHYEQYF
CDR3nt: TGTGCCAGCAGCCTGGACAGGACGCACTACGAGCAGTACTTC

j_gene: TRBJ1-4
d_gene: TRBD1
abundance: -
v_gene: TRBV7-9
CDR3aa: CASSERTGDELFF
CDR3nt: TGTGCCAGCAGCGAGCGGACAGGGGATGAACTGTTTTTT

j_gene: TRBJ1-1
d_gene: TRBD1
abundance: -
v_gene: TRBV7-2
CDR3aa: CASSSDRAAFF
CDR3nt: TGTGCCAGCAGCTCCGACAGGGCAGCTTTCTTT

j_gene: TRBJ2-1
d_gene: TRBD2
abundance: -
v_gene: TRBV7-8
CDR3aa: CASSYRLAGNNEQFF
CDR3nt: TGTGCCAGCAGCTATAGACTAGCGGGTAACAATGAGCAGTTCTTC

j_gene: TRBJ1-1
d_gene: -
abundance: once
v_gene: TRBV6-1
CDR3aa: CASSEVLFGGNTEAFF
CDR3nt: TGTGCCAGCAGTGAAGTTCTGTTTGGCGGGAACACTGAAGCTTTCTTT

j_gene: TRBJ1-2
d_gene: -
abundance: -
v_gene: TRBV9
CDR3aa: CASSATGTGYTF
CDR3nt: TGTGCCAGCAGCGCTACAGGGACTGGCTACACCTTC

j_gene: TRBJ2-3
d_gene: TRBD2
abundance: -
v_gene: TRBV11-3
CDR3aa: CASSLAVAPGGSTDTQYF
CDR3nt: TGTGCCAGCAGCTTAGCCGTGGCTCCGGGGGGTAGCACAGATACGCAGTATTTT

j_gene: TRBJ2-7
d_gene: -
abundance: -
v_gene: TRBV4-3
CDR3aa: CASSLRQGLYEQYF
CDR3nt: TGCGCCAGCAGCCTGCGCCAGGGGCTCTACGAGCAGTACTTC

j_gene: TRBJ1-2
d_gene: -
abundance: -
v_gene: TRBV7-3
CDR3aa: CASSPSQGGGYTF
CDR3nt: TGTGCCAGCAGCCCCTCACAGGGCGGTGGCTACACCTTC

j_gene: TRBJ2-7
d_gene: -
abundance: -
v_gene: TRBV6-1
CDR3aa: CASSEYFQFRVPYEQYF
CDR3nt: TGTGCCAGCAGTGAATATTTTCAGTTCAGGGTTCCATACGAGCAGTACTTC

j_gene: TRBJ1-5
d_gene: TRBD1
abundance: -
v_gene: TRBV2
CDR3aa: CASRGQSGSNQPQHF
CDR3nt: TGTGCCAGCAGGGGACAGTCGGGTAGCAATCAGCCCCAGCATTTT

j_gene: TRBJ1-2
d_gene: TRBD1
abundance: -
v_gene: TRBV2
CDR3aa: CASSETGQGYGYTF
CDR3nt: TGTGCCAGCAGTGAAACGGGACAGGGTTATGGCTACACCTTC

j_gene: TRBJ2-7
d_gene: -
abundance: once
v_gene: TRBV30
CDR3aa: CAWAGGAYEQYF
CDR3nt: TGTGCCTGGGCTGGAGGGGCCTACGAGCAGTACTTC

j_gene: TRBJ1-4
d_gene: -
abundance: -
v_gene: TRBV6-1
CDR3aa: CASSEARGREKLFF
CDR3nt: TGTGCCAGCAGTGAGGCCAGGGGTAGGGAAAAACTGTTTTTT

j_gene: TRBJ2-7
d_gene: -
abundance: -
v_gene: TRBV7-3
CDR3aa: CASSLYGGSYEQYF
CDR3nt: TGTGCCAGCAGCTTATACGGGGGTTCCTACGAGCAGTACTTC

j_gene: TRBJ1-2
d_gene: TRBD1
abundance: once
v_gene: TRBV6-6
CDR3aa: CASREGAGNYGYTF
CDR3nt: TGTGCCAGCCGGGAGGGGGCAGGAAACTATGGCTACACCTTC

j_gene: TRBJ1-1
d_gene: TRBD1
abundance: -
v_gene: TRBV13
CDR3aa: CASSKQGAGTEAFF
CDR3nt: TGTGCCAGCAGCAAACAGGGGGCGGGCACTGAAGCTTTCTTT

j_gene: TRBJ2-3
d_gene: TRBD2
abundance: -
v_gene: TRBV6-1
CDR3aa: CASSETAGGRRGTQYF
CDR3nt: TGTGCCAGCAGTGAAACGGCGGGGGGCCGCCGGGGTACGCAGTATTTT

j_gene: TRBJ1-1
d_gene: -
abundance: -
v_gene: TRBV7-9
CDR3aa: CASSHLRGNTEAFF
CDR3nt: TGTGCCAGCAGCCACCTAAGGGGGAACACTGAAGCTTTCTTT

j_gene: TRBJ1-5
d_gene: -
abundance: once
v_gene: TRBV30
CDR3aa: CAWTRGGGGNQPQHF
CDR3nt: TGTGCCTGGACCCGTGGGGGCGGCGGCAATCAGCCCCAGCATTTT

j_gene: TRBJ1-1
d_gene: TRBD1
abundance: -
v_gene: TRBV19
CDR3aa: CASRGTGINTEAFF
CDR3nt: TGTGCCAGTAGGGGGACAGGGATTAACACTGAAGCTTTCTTT

j_gene: TRBJ1-1
d_gene: -
abundance: -
v_gene: TRBV4-1
CDR3aa: CASSQAGSLEAFF
CDR3nt: TGCGCCAGCAGCCAAGCGGGGTCTCTTGAAGCTTTCTTT

j_gene: TRBJ1-5
d_gene: TRBD1
abundance: -
v_gene: TRBV7-9
CDR3aa: CASSPGQGNNQPQHF
CDR3nt: TGTGCCAGCAGCCCCGGACAGGGGAACAATCAGCCCCAGCATTTT

j_gene: TRBJ2-5
d_gene: -
abundance: -
v_gene: TRBV7-2
CDR3aa: CASSWRDSQETQYF
CDR3nt: TGTGCCAGCAGCTGGCGGGACAGCCAAGAGACCCAGTACTTC

j_gene: TRBJ1-1
d_gene: -
abundance: -
v_gene: TRBV5-4
CDR3aa: CASSPPLGGATEAFF
CDR3nt: TGTGCCAGCAGCCCCCCCTTAGGAGGTGCCACTGAAGCTTTCTTT

j_gene: TRBJ1-5
d_gene: -
abundance: -
v_gene: TRBV21-1
CDR3aa: CASRGTGNQPQHF
CDR3nt: TGTGCCAGCAGGGGGACTGGGAATCAGCCCCAGCATTTT